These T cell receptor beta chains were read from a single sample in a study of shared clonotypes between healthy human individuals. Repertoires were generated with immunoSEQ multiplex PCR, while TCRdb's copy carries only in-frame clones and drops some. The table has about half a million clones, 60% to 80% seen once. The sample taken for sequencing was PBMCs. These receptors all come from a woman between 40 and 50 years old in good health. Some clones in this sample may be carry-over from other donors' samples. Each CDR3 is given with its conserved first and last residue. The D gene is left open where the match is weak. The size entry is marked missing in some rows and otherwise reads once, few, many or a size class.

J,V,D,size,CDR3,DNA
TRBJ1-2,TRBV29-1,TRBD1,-,CSVGLGTGDYGYTF,TGCAGCGTTGGGCTCGGAACAGGGGACTATGGCTACACCTTC
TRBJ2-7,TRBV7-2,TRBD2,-,CATTEGGPYEQYF,TGTGCCACCACAGAGGGAGGGCCCTACGAGCAGTACTTC
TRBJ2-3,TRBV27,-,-,CASSLLGFSTDTQYF,TGTGCCAGCAGTTTACTTGGTTTTAGCACAGATACGCAGTATTTT
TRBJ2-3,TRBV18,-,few,CASSPPEKEADTDTQYF,TGTGCCAGCTCACCACCAGAGAAGGAGGCAGATACAGATACGCAGTATTTT
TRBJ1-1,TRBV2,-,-,CASSVYGGMTEAFF,TGTGCCAGCAGTGTATATGGGGGCATGACTGAAGCTTTCTTT
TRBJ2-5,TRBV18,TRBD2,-,CASSPSAPAGGQETQYF,TGTGCCAGCTCACCTTCGGCCCCAGCGGGGGGCCAAGAGACCCAGTACTTC
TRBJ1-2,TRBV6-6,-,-,CASTLSLQGHGYTF,TGTGCCAGCACCTTATCCCTTCAGGGTCACGGCTACACCTTC
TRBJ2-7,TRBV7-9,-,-,CASSLTAYEQYF,TGTGCCAGCAGCTTAACAGCCTACGAGCAGTACTTC
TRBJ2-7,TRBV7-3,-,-,CASSLTVSGEQYF,TGTGCCAGCAGCTTAACCGTGTCGGGAGAGCAGTACTTC
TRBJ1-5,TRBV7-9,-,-,CASSLVGAQPQHF,TGTGCCAGCAGCTTAGTAGGTGCCCAGCCCCAGCATTTT
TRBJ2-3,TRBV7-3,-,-,CASSSKLGRDTQYF,TGTGCCAGCAGCTCCAAGCTAGGGAGAGATACGCAGTATTTT
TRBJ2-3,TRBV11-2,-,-,CASSRAGTDTQYF,TGTGCCAGCAGCCGCGCAGGAACAGATACGCAGTATTTT
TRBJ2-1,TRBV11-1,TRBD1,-,CASSRPGQEQFF,TGTGCCAGCAGCCGTCCGGGACAGGAGCAGTTCTTC
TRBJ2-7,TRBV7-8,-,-,CASSEAKQYF,TGTGCCAGCAGTGAGGCGAAGCAGTACTTC
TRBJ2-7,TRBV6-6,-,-,CASSYSGPYEQYF,TGTGCCAGCAGTTACTCAGGTCCCTACGAGCAGTACTTC
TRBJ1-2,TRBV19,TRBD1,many,CASTATGSGYGYTF,TGTGCCAGTACTGCGACAGGGTCGGGCTATGGCTACACCTTC
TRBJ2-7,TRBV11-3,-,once,CASSLDSNYEQYF,TGTGCCAGCAGCCTGGACAGCAACTACGAGCAGTACTTC
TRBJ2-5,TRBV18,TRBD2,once,CASSPGLASDFTQYF,TGTGCCAGCTCACCGGGACTAGCATCAGACTTTACCCAGTACTTC
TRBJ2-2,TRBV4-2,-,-,CASSQFGTGHYTGELFF,TGTGCCAGCAGCCAATTTGGTACGGGACACTACACCGGGGAGCTGTTTTTT
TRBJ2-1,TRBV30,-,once,CASSGLRINEQFF,TGTGCCTCCTCAGGACTGAGGATTAATGAGCAGTTCTTC
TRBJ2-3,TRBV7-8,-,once,CASSLGTRGVEDTQYF,TGTGCCAGCAGCTTAGGGACTAGGGGGGTGGAAGACACGCAGTATTTT
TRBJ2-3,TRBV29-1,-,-,CSAVTADTQYF,TGCAGCGCAGTGACAGCAGATACGCAGTATTTT
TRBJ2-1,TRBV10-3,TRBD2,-,CAISASGNSGEQFF,TGTGCCATCAGCGCTAGCGGGAACAGCGGTGAGCAGTTCTTC
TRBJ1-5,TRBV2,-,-,CASRTGGRVQPQHF,TGTGCCAGCAGGACGGGGGGCCGGGTTCAGCCCCAGCATTTT
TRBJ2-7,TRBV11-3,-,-,CASSSHGTPSYEQYF,TGTGCCAGCAGCTCCCATGGGACACCCTCCTACGAGCAGTACTTC
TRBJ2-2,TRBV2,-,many,CASSENPLNTGELFF,TGTGCCAGCAGTGAAAATCCCTTAAACACCGGGGAGCTGTTTTTT
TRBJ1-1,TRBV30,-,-,CAWSPRHTEAFF,TGTGCCTGGAGTCCCCGGCACACTGAAGCTTTCTTT
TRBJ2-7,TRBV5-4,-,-,CASSFPRSDPYEQYF,TGTGCCAGCAGCTTCCCCAGATCTGACCCCTACGAGCAGTACTTC
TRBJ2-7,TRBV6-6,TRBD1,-,CASSPGTEAYEQYF,TGTGCCAGCAGTCCCGGGACAGAGGCTTACGAGCAGTACTTC
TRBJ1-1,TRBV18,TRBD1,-,CASSPLTGETEAFF,TGTGCCAGCTCACCATTGACAGGGGAGACTGAAGCTTTCTTT
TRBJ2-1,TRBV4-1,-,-,CASSQDSGPSYNEQFF,TGCGCCAGCAGCCAGGACAGCGGTCCCTCCTACAATGAGCAGTTCTTC
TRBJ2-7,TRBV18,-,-,CASSPGSPGEQYF,TGTGCCAGCTCACCGGGAAGTCCCGGTGAGCAGTACTTC
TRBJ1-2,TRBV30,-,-,CAWRAEFNYGYTF,TGTGCCTGGAGGGCGGAGTTCAACTATGGCTACACCTTC
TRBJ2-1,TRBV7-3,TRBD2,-,CASSSGLAGVYNEQFF,TGTGCCAGCAGCTCCGGACTAGCGGGAGTGTACAATGAGCAGTTCTTC
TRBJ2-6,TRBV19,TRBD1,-,CASLVIGTGAPGANVLTF,TGTGCCAGTCTGGTTATCGGGACAGGGGCGCCTGGGGCCAACGTCCTGACTTTC
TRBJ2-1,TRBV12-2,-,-,CASRLRRDGYNEQFF,TGTGCAAGTCGCTTAAGGCGGGACGGCTACAATGAGCAGTTCTTC
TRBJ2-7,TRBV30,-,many,CAWSMPAEPFAYF,TGTGCCTGGAGTATGCCGGCGGAGCCGTTTGCGTACTTC
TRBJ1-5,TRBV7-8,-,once,CASSPSQGSYQPQHF,TGTGCCAGCAGTCCCTCCCAAGGGTCGTATCAGCCCCAGCATTTT
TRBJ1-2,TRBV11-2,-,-,CASSLDTTMNGYTF,TGTGCCAGCAGCTTAGATACAACAATGAATGGCTACACCTTC
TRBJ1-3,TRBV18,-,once,CASSATQGAGNTIYF,TGTGCCAGCTCAGCGACACAGGGCGCTGGAAACACCATATATTTT
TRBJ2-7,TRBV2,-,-,CASPGLSYEQYF,TGTGCCAGCCCGGGCTTATCCTACGAGCAGTACTTC
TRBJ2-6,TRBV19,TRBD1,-,CASSIDMDRDSGANVLTF,TGTGCCAGTAGTATAGATATGGACAGGGATTCTGGGGCCAACGTCCTGACTTTC
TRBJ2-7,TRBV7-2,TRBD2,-,CASSLARLAGGISRYEQYF,TGTGCCAGCAGCTTAGCGAGGCTAGCGGGAGGGATTTCAAGGTACGAGCAGTACTTC
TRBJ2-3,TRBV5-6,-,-,CASSLYGISDTQYF,TGTGCCAGCAGCTTGTATGGCATATCAGATACGCAGTATTTT
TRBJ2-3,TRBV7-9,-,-,CASSSKKTGSTDTQYF,TGTGCCAGCAGCTCTAAAAAGACAGGAAGCACAGATACGCAGTATTTT
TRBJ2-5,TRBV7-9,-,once,CASTALVQETQYF,TGTGCCAGCACCGCTCTCGTACAAGAGACCCAGTACTTC
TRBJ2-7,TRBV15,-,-,CATSRDPGPGENSYEQYF,TGTGCCACCAGCAGAGATCCGGGGCCCGGGGAGAACTCCTACGAGCAGTACTTC
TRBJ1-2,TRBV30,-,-,CAWSRGDRRYGYTF,TGTGCCTGGAGTAGGGGGGACCGGCGCTATGGCTACACCTTC
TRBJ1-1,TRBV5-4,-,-,CASSLALNTEAFF,TGTGCCAGCAGCTTGGCCTTGAACACTGAAGCTTTCTTT
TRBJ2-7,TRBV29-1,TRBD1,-,CSVAGTGAYEQYF,TGCAGCGTGGCCGGGACAGGGGCCTACGAGCAGTACTTC
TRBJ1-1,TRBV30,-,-,CAWREGRETEAFF,TGTGCCTGGAGGGAGGGCAGGGAGACTGAAGCTTTCTTT
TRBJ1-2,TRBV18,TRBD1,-,CASSPGTGYGYTF,TGTGCCAGCTCACCAGGGACAGGCTATGGCTACACCTTC
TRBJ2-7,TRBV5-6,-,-,CASSLLGSRSVYEQYF,TGTGCCAGCAGCTTATTAGGCTCCCGGTCTGTCTACGAGCAGTACTTC